The next 2 T cell receptor beta chains were all read from a single sample in a study of blood T cells in healthy people across ages. Primers used in a second PCR of about 7 to 12 cycles were a sample-barcoded 5' primer and a J-beta primer mix. TCRdb used MiXCR to reprocess the 5' RACE reads, holding one entry per CDR3 protein. Of around 620,000 distinct CDR3 sequences listed, 25% to 30% were seen once; the top ten hold under 20%. Material for sequencing was blood. The source is a woman aged 70-85 years in good health.

The genes are TRBV4-3 and TRBJ2-5; 11 bases are shared with TRBD2. The CDR3 covers 16 residues. With 1 base clipped from V and 1 base from J, the junction kept 2 bases outside the gene matches. The germline V gene encodes CDR1 LGHNA and CDR2 YSLEER. This CDR3 is CASSQALAGVQETQYF. As DNA, the CDR3 is TGCGCCAGCAGCCAAGCACTAGCGGGGGTCCAAGAGACCCAGTACTTC.

The gene calls are TRBV5-6 and TRBJ2-7; 11 positions agree with TRBD2. CDR3 length: 14 residues. V lost 6 bases to trimming and J lost 2 bases; unmatched junction nucleotides: 4. The germline V gene has CDR1 SGHDT and CDR2 YYEEEE. The CDR3: CASTRLAGPYEQYF. The DNA for the CDR3 is TGTGCCAGCACCCGACTAGCGGGGCCCTACGAGCAGTACTTC.